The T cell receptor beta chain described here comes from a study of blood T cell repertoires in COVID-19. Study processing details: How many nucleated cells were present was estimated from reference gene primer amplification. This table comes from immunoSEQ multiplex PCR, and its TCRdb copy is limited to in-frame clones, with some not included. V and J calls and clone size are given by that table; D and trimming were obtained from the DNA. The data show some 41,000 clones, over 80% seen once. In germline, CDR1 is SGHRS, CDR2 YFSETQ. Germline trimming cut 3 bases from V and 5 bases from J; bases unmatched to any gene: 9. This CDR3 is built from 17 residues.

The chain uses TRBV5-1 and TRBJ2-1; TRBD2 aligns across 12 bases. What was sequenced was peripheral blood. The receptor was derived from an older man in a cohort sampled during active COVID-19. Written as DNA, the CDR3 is TGCGCCAGCAGCTGGGGGACTAGCGGGCGGGTAAACAATGAGCAGTTCTTC. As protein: CASSWGTSGRVNNEQFF.